Given below is one T cell receptor beta chain in context. Its antigen is undetermined. The data originate from a study of siplizumab effects on memory and regulatory T cells. Whole-study findings and limits: Unstimulated subsets captured only a minor fraction of alloreactive clones.

Germline assignment: CDR1 WNHNN and CDR2 SYGVQD (reference sequence). J gave up 6 bases and V 0 bases, and 1 base lay outside the gene matches. The CDR3 contains 16 residues. Some clones are missing from TCRdb's copy, which holds only in-frame ones; the method was immunoSEQ multiplex PCR. The sample shows some 100,000 clones, about 96% of them seen only once. The study took a few donor pairs, and their unstimulated naive, memory, effector memory and TEMRA subsets were sequenced. Input material: naive CD4+ T cells sorted from blood. The sequence was obtained from a human donor in good health. V usage is TRBV10-1 and J usage is TRBJ2-3; TRBD2 matches at 15 bases. The CDR3 coding sequence is TGCGCCAGCAGTGAGTCAGGACTAGCGGGGGGGGATACGCAGTATTTT. It yields the protein CASSESGLAGGDTQYF.